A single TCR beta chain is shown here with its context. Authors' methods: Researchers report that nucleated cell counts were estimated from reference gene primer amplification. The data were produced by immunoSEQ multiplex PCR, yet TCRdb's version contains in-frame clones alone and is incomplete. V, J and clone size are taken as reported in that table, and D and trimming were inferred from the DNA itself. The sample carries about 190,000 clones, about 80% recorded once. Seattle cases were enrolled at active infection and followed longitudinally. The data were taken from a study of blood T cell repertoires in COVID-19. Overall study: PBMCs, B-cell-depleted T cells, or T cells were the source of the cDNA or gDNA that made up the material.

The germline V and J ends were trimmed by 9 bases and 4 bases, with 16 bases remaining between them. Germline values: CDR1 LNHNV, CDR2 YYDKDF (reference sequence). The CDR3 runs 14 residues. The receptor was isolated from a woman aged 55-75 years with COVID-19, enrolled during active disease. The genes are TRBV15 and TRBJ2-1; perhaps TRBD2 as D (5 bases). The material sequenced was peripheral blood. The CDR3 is CATGSDEGYNEQFF. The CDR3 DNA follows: TGTGCCACGGGTAGCGATGAAGGTTACAATGAGCAGTTCTTC.